These 14 T cell receptor beta chains came from one sample sequenced in a study of blood T cell repertoires in COVID-19. Assay used: immunoSEQ multiplex PCR; TCRdb lists only in-frame clones, some missing. This table has roughly 160,000 clones, 70% to 90% appearing once. The source material was peripheral blood. The source is a woman aged 80 or over with COVID-19, enrolled during active disease.

V is TRBV27 and J is TRBJ2-1; D unclear. The germline V gene has CDR1 MNHEY and CDR2 SMNVEV (reference sequence). Trimming left V 2 bases short and J 9 bases short, with 8 bases between. The CDR3 sequence is 12 residues long. This chain's CDR3 is CASSLISGEQFF. CDR3 nucleotide sequence: TGTGCCAGCAGTTTAATTTCCGGTGAGCAGTTCTTC.

The chain recombines TRBV24-1 with TRBJ2-1, with D maybe TRBD2 (5 bases). The germline V gene encodes CDR1 KGHDR and CDR2 SFDVKD. Trimming stripped 5 bases from V and 6 bases from J, with 13 bases between. The CDR3 is made up of 14 amino acids. Written as DNA, the CDR3 is TGTGCCACCAGTGCGAACGGGAAAGGCAATGAGCAGTTCTTC. Protein: CATSANGKGNEQFF.

V is TRBV20-1 and J is TRBJ1-4; D call uncertain. With 3 bases removed from V and 4 bases from J, the gap between germline ends came to 12 bases. Germline CDR1 DFQATT, CDR2 SNEGSKA (reference sequence). The CDR3 is made up of 14 amino acids. The CDR3 bases are TGCAGTGCTAGTGTCGCCGGGTATAATGAAAAACTGTTTTTT. Translating it yields CSASVAGYNEKLFF.

V and J are TRBV25-1 and TRBJ2-3; a weak D match, TRBD1 (5 bases). Per germline, CDR1 MGHDK and CDR2 SYGVNS. V was pared by 2 bases and J by 4 bases, with 16 bases between. The length of the CDR3 is 16 residues. In DNA, the CDR3 is TGTGCCAGCAGTGAAGGGTGGGGCGTGCTACCAGATACGCAGTATTTT. Residues: CASSEGWGVLPDTQYF.

The rearrangement links TRBV5-5 to TRBJ1-1; no firm D call. Germline V gene sequence: CDR1 SGHKS, CDR2 YYEKEE (reference sequence). The CDR3 spans 14 residues. With 0 bases removed from V and 6 bases from J, the gap between germline ends came to 12 bases. The CDR3: CASSLAGSSAEAFF. For the CDR3, the DNA is TGTGCCAGCAGCTTGGCCGGGTCGAGCGCTGAAGCTTTCTTT. The full variable domain, with the rest looked up from reference TRBV5-5 and TRBJ1-1, is DAGVTQSPTHLIKTRGQQVTLRCSPISGHKSVSWYQQVLGQGPQFIFQYYEKEERGRGNFPDRFSARQFPNYSSELNVNALLLGDSALYLCASSLAGSSAEAFFGQGTRLTVV.

The chain combines TRBV19 with TRBJ2-7; 7 bases align to TRBD1. The closer fit of TRBJ2-5 to the DNA end suggests the J call may be wrong. The CDR3 has 14 amino acids. Germline CDR1 reads LNHDA; CDR2 reads SQIVND (reference sequence). CDR3 region: CASRELHRGETQYF. CDR3 DNA sequence: TGTGCCAGTAGGGAACTTCACAGGGGTGAGACCCAGTACTTC.

The chain carries TRBV5-6 and TRBJ1-5; 7 bases agree with TRBD1. Germline V gene data show CDR1 as SGHDT and CDR2 as YYEEEE. The CDR3 spans 15 residues. V shed 2 bases and J 2 bases; nucleotides not matched to a gene: 4. In DNA form, the CDR3 reads TGTGCCAGCAGCTTTAGGGGGCCCGGCAATCAGCCCCAGCATTTT. Protein product: CASSFRGPGNQPQHF.

The V gene is TRBV9, the J gene TRBJ2-1, with 9 bases matching TRBD2. The CDR3 has 17 residues. Germline V gene data show CDR1 as SGDLS and CDR2 as YYNGEE. After removal of 0 bases from V and 6 bases from J, the junction contained 10 bases not matched to a gene. Here the CDR3 reads CASSVGGGGRALNEQFF. CDR3 sequence (DNA): TGTGCCAGCAGCGTAGGGGGTGGCGGGAGGGCCCTCAATGAGCAGTTCTTC. Variable domain in full (rest from reference TRBV9 and TRBJ2-1): DSGVTQTPKHLITATGQRVTLRCSPRSGDLSVYWYQQSLDQGLQFLIQYYNGEERAKGNILERFSAQQFPDLHSELNLSSLELGDSALYFCASSVGGGGRALNEQFFGPGTRLTVL.

This chain uses TRBV6-2 or TRBV6-3 with TRBJ1-2; the match to TRBD1 covers 12 bases. The CDR3 is 16 residues long. Germline CDR1 and CDR2: MNHEY and SVGEGT. Unmatched junction bases numbered 8, after V lost 5 bases and J lost 4 bases. The CDR3 sequence: CASSTAGTGGGYGYTF. In DNA, the CDR3 is TGTGCCAGCAGTACGGCCGGGACAGGGGGCGGCTATGGCTACACCTTC.

This chain connects TRBV11-2 to TRBJ2-3; a possible D gene is TRBD2 (6 bases). In germline, CDR1 is SGHAT, CDR2 FQNNGV. CDR3 length equals 13 residues. The germline V and J ends were trimmed by 6 bases and 2 bases, with 9 bases remaining between them. CDR3 in amino acids: CASSQLATDTQYF. CDR3 coding DNA: TGTGCCAGCAGTCAACTAGCCACAGATACGCAGTATTTT. Full variable domain (outside the CDR3, taken from reference TRBV11-2 and TRBJ2-3): EAGVAQSPRYKIIEKRQSVAFWCNPISGHATLYWYQQILGQGPKLLIQFQNNGVVDDSQLPKDRFSAERLKGVDSTLKIQPAKLEDSAVYLCASSQLATDTQYFGPGTRLTVL.

This sequence joins TRBV7-9 and TRBJ2-7, with 11 nucleotides matching TRBD2. Trimming removed 5 bases from V and 6 bases from J; junction bases left unmatched: 6. Looked up from germline, CDR1 is SEHNR and CDR2 is FQNEAQ (reference sequence). The CDR3 is 14 amino acids. CDR3 sequence (DNA): TGTGCCAGCAGCACCCCGGGACTAGCGGTCGAGCAGTACTTC. Encoded protein: CASSTPGLAVEQYF.

This chain connects TRBV3-1 (or the pseudogene TRBV3-2) to TRBJ2-3; 11 bases map to TRBD2. CDR3 size: 16 residues. The trim removed 4 bases at V and 6 bases at J, leaving 9 bases unmatched. Germline V gene data show CDR1 as LGHDT and CDR2 as YNNKEL (reference sequence). The CDR3 coding sequence is TGTGCCAGCAGCCTATTAGCGGGAGGGGGCCCGGATACGCAGTATTTT. Translation gives CASSLLAGGGPDTQYF.

The chain couples TRBV10-3 to TRBJ1-3; 7 nucleotides line up with TRBD1. Germline CDR1 reads ENHRY; CDR2 reads SYGVKD. J lost 1 base, V lost 9 bases, and 3 bases had no gene match. This CDR3 spans 13 amino acids. DNA of the CDR3: TGTGCCATGAACAGGGGTTCTGGAAACACCATATATTTT. Protein product: CAMNRGSGNTIYF.

V gene TRBV4-3 combines with J gene TRBJ1-3, with unresolved D. V dropped 4 bases and J dropped 0 bases, with 10 bases sitting between them. From germline, CDR1 is LGHNA and CDR2 YSLEER. The CDR3 length is 15 residues. The CDR3 protein is CASSPGLLSGNTIYF. CDR3 DNA: TGCGCCAGCAGCCCCGGACTGCTCTCTGGAAACACCATATATTTT.